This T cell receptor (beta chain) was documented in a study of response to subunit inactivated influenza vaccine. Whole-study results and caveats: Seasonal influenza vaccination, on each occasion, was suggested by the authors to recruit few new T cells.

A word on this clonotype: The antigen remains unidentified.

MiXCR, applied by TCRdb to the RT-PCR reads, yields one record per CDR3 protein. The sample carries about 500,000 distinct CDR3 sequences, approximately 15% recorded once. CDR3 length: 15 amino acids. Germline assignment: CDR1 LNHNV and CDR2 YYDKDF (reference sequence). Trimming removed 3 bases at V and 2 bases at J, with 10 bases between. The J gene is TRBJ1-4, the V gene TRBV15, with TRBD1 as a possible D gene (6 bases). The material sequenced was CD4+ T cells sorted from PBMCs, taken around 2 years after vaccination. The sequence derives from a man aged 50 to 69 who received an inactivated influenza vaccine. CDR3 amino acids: CATSSRGSTNEKLFF. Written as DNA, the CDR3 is TGTGCCACCAGCAGCAGGGGTTCCACTAATGAAAAACTGTTTTTT.